The clone carrying this T cell receptor (beta chain) came up once. This CDR3 is built from 14 residues. CDR1 and CDR2 (germline): PRHDT, FYEKMQ (reference sequence). The germline V and J ends were trimmed by 6 bases and 3 bases, with 14 bases remaining between them. This entry belongs to a study of T cell changes during pregnancy in multiple sclerosis. Clones were sequenced by immunoSEQ multiplex PCR, and TCRdb holds only the in-frame ones, with some missing. The table has over 60,000 clones, roughly 91% seen once; the top ten hold about 0.7%. The clonotype was recovered from a female donor in good health, enrolled as a control in a pregnancy study. The rearrangement uses TRBV13 and TRBJ2-5; TRBD1 is a possible D gene (6 bases). The sequencing used peripheral blood, collected in the third trimester of pregnancy. CDR3 residues: CASREQGGEETQYF. For the CDR3, the DNA is TGTGCCAGCAGGGAACAGGGTGGGGAAGAGACCCAGTACTTC.